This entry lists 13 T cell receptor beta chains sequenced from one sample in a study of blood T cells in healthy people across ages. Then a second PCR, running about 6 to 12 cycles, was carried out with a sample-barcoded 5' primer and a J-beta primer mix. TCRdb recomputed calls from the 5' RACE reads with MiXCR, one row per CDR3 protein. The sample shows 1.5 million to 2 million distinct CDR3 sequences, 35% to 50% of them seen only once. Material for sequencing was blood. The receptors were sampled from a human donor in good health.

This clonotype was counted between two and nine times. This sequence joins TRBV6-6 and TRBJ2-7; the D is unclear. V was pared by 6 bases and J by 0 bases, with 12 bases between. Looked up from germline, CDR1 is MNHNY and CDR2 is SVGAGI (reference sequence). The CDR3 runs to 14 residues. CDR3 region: CASRLGRFSYEQYF. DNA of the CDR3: TGTGCCAGCAGGTTGGGTAGGTTCTCCTACGAGCAGTACTTC.

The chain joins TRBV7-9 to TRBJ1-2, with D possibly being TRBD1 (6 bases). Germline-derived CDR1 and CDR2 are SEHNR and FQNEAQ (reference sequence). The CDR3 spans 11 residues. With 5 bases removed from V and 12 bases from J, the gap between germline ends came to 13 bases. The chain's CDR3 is CASSTGGGDTF. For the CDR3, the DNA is TGTGCCAGCAGCACCGGAGGGGGGGACACCTTC.

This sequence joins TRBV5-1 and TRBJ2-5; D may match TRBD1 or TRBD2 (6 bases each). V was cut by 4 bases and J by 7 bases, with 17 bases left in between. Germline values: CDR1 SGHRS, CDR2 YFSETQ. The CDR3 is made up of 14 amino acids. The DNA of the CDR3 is TGCGCCAGCAGCCCAGGAGGGGGAGACGGGACCCAGTACTTC. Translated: CASSPGGGDGTQYF. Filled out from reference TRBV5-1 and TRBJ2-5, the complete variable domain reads KAGVTQTPRYLIKTRGQQVTLSCSPISGHRSVSWYQQTPGQGLQFLFEYFSETQRNKGNFPGRFSGRQFSNSRSEMNVSTLELGDSALYLCASSPGGGDGTQYFGPGTRLLVL.

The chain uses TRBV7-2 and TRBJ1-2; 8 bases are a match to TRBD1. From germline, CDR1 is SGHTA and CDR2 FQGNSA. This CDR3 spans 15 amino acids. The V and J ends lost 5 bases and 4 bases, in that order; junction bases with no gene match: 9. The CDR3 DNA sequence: TGTGCCAGCAGCCCCCTAGACAGGGGCGGCTATGGCTACACCTTC. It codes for CASSPLDRGGYGYTF.

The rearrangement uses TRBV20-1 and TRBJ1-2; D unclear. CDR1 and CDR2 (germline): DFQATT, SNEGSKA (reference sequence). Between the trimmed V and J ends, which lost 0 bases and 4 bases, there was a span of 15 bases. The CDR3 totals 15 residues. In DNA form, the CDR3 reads TGCAGTGCTAGAGATGGGCCACCGAATTCCTATGGCTACACCTTC. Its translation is CSARDGPPNSYGYTF.

Here the CDR3 reads CASSSPGQPYEQYF. CDR3 bases: TGTGCCAGCAGCTCTCCGGGACAGCCCTACGAGCAGTACTTC. The chain links TRBV7-2 to TRBJ2-7, with 7 bases aligning to TRBD1. Per germline, CDR1 SGHTA and CDR2 FQGNSA. The CDR3 length is 14 residues. The junction had 5 bases not matched to a gene; V was cut back by 4 bases and J by 2 bases.

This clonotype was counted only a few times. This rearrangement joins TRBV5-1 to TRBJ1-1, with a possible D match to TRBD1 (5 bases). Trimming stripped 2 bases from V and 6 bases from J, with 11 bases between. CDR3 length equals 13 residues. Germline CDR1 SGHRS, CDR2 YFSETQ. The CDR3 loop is CASSLQGESEAFF. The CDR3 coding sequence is TGCGCCAGCAGCTTACAAGGGGAATCTGAAGCTTTCTTT.

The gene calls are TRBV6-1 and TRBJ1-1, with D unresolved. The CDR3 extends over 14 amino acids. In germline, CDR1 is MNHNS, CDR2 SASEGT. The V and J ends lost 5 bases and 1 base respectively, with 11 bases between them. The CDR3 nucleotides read TGTGCCAGCAGTCGTCCCCGAGAGAACACTGAAGCTTTCTTT. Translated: CASSRPRENTEAFF.

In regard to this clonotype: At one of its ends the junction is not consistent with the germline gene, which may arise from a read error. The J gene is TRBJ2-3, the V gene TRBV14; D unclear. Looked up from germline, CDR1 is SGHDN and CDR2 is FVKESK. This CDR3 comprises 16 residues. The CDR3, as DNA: TGTGCCAGCAGCAAAGAAGCCCTTTATGGCACAGATACGCAGTATTTT. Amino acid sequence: CASSKEALYGTDTQYF. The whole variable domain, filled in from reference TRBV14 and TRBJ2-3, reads EAGVTQFPSHSVIEKGQTVTLRCDPISGHDNLYWYRRVMGKEIKFLLHFVKESKQDESGMPNNRFLAERTGGTYSTLKVQPAELEDSGVYFCASSKEALYGTDTQYFGPGTRLTVL.

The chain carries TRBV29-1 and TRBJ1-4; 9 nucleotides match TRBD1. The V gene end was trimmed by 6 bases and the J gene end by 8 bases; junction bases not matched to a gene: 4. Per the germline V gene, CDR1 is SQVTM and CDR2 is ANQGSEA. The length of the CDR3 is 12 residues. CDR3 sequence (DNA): TGCAGCGTGAGGACAGGGGACGAAAAACTGTTTTTT. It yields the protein CSVRTGDEKLFF.

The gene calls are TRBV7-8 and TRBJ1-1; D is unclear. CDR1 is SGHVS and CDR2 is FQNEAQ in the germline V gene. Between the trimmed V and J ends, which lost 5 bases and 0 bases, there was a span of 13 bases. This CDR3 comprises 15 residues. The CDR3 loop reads CASSPQRAVNTEAFF. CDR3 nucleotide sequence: TGTGCCAGCAGCCCACAGAGGGCGGTGAACACTGAAGCTTTCTTT.

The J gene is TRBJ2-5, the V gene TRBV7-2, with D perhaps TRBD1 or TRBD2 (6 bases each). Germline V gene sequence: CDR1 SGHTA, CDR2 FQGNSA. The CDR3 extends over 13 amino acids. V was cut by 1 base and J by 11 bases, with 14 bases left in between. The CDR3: CASSLGVGGQQYF. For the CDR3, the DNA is TGTGCCAGCAGCTTAGGTGTCGGGGGCCAGCAGTACTTC.

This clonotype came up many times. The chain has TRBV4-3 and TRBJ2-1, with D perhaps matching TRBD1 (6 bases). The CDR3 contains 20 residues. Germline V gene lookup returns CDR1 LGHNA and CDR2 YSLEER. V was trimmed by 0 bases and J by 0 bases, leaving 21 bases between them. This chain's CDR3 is CASSQDLIDRRAGSYNEQFF. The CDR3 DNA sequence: TGCGCCAGCAGCCAAGATTTAATTGACAGGCGGGCCGGCTCCTACAATGAGCAGTTCTTC.